This T cell receptor (beta chain) was observed in a study of OX40 agonist ivuxolimab in advanced cancers. Study-wide background: Three patients responded partially, comprising one with hepatocellular carcinoma and two with cutaneous melanoma.

Profiling relied on immunoSEQ multiplex PCR, and the TCRdb table lists in-frame clones only, not all of them. The sample contains fewer than 75,000 clones, approximately 90% of which appear only once. The J segment lost 3 bases and the V segment lost 1 base, leaving 6 bases of the junction unmatched. The CDR3 consists of 16 residues. The germline V gene has CDR1 MGHRA and CDR2 YSYEKL. The TCR sequence derives from an adult with an advanced solid tumor such as melanoma, head and neck, liver or kidney cancer. The genes are TRBV4-1 and TRBJ2-7; 10 bases are a match to TRBD1. Sample: CD4+ or CD8+ T cells sorted from blood, taken in a trial of the OX40 agonist ivuxolimab. The CDR3 spells CASSQVLGQGVYEQYF. CDR3 DNA sequence: TGCGCCAGCAGCCAAGTTCTAGGACAGGGGGTCTACGAGCAGTACTTC.